Below are 28 T cell receptor beta chains sequenced from a single sample in a study of T cells in Graves' hyperthyroidism and ophthalmopathy. The source material, RNA transcripts, was used to amplify TCR beta CDR3 regions. HTBI primers drove first-round RT-PCR of the TCR CDR3. TCRdb fed the multiplex PCR reads into MiXCR, producing one record per CDR3 protein. Of under 350,000 distinct CDR3 sequences listed, over 15% are singletons. Sequenced input: blood. The receptor set was obtained from a woman aged 55-69 years with Graves' ophthalmopathy.

This clonotype has only a few counts. The genes are TRBV27 and TRBJ1-1; TRBD1 aligns across 11 bases. The length of the CDR3 is 20 residues. Per the germline V gene, CDR1 is MNHEY and CDR2 is SMNVEV (reference sequence). The V segment lost 4 bases and the J segment 0 bases; nucleotides outside the gene matches: 16. This chain's CDR3 is CASSSLISMDRGRVNTEAFF. The DNA for the CDR3 is TGTGCCAGCAGTTCCCTCATCAGTATGGACAGGGGGCGAGTGAACACTGAAGCTTTCTTT.

This clonotype has only a few counts. This chain uses TRBV20-1 with TRBJ1-4, with unresolved D. V lost 2 bases and J 7 bases, leaving 8 bases between the germline ends. The CDR3 runs to 12 residues. Germline V gives CDR1 DFQATT, CDR2 SNEGSKA (reference sequence). CDR3: CSARSSGEKLFF. CDR3 bases: TGCAGTGCTAGAAGTTCCGGTGAAAAACTGTTTTTT.

The V and J genes are TRBV28 and TRBJ2-3, with TRBD2 identical over 9 bases. The CDR3 totals 17 residues. After removal of 2 bases from V and 1 base from J, the junction contained 7 bases not matched to a gene. The germline V gene encodes CDR1 MDHEN and CDR2 SYDVKM. The DNA for the CDR3 is TGTGCCAGCAGTTTACCCCTGGGCGGGAGGGGCACAGATACGCAGTATTTT. This sequence encodes CASSLPLGGRGTDTQYF.

The chain is built from TRBV20-1 and TRBJ1-2; no clear D. The CDR3 is 15 amino acids. Germline loops: CDR1 DFQATT, CDR2 SNEGSKA (reference sequence). V shed 6 bases and J shed 5 bases, with 22 bases lying between them. CDR3 DNA: TGCAGTGCCCAAAAGGACGGCAAGGGCCTTTATGGCTACACCTTC. This encodes CSAQKDGKGLYGYTF.

In its sample, this clonotype was seen a few times. The chain uses TRBV6-2 or TRBV6-3 and TRBJ2-5; 12 bases match TRBD2. The CDR3 runs 19 residues. V lost 7 bases and J lost 2; bases outside the gene matches: 17. In germline, CDR1 is MNHEY, CDR2 SVGEGT. For the CDR3, the DNA is TGTGCCAGCAAACCCGAGGGGATACTAGCGGGAGGAGCTCAAGAGACCCAGTACTTC. This encodes CASKPEGILAGGAQETQYF.

This clonotype has a count of ten or more. The chain is built from TRBV5-1 and TRBJ2-7; 10 bases match TRBD2. Per germline, CDR1 SGHRS and CDR2 YFSETQ. The V and J ends lost 0 bases and 2 bases, in that order; junction bases with no gene match: 5. This CDR3 has 16 amino acids. The CDR3 bases are TGCGCCAGCAGCTTGGCCGCGAGCGGGAGGGCCTACGAGCAGTACTTC. Its translation is CASSLAASGRAYEQYF. Based on the CDR3 plus reference TRBV5-1 and TRBJ2-7, the full variable domain is KAGVTQTPRYLIKTRGQQVTLSCSPISGHRSVSWYQQTPGQGLQFLFEYFSETQRNKGNFPGRFSGRQFSNSRSEMNVSTLELGDSALYLCASSLAASGRAYEQYFGPGTRLTVT.

This clonotype was observed many times. The chain uses TRBV3-1 and TRBJ2-3; no clear D gene. Germline V lookup: CDR1 LGHDT, CDR2 YNNKEL (reference sequence). With 4 bases removed from V and 6 bases from J, the gap between germline ends came to 8 bases. The CDR3 covers 12 residues. CDR3 protein: CASSRASDTQYF. CDR3 sequence (DNA): TGTGCCAGCAGCCGAGCATCGGATACGCAGTATTTT.

Ten or more counts support this clonotype. V gene TRBV20-1 combines with J gene TRBJ2-7; D is ambiguous. CDR3 size: 11 residues. Deletions cut 4 bases from V and 2 bases from J, with 6 bases between. The germline V gene has CDR1 DFQATT and CDR2 SNEGSKA (reference sequence). CDR3 sequence reads: CSATIAYEQYF. For the CDR3, the DNA is TGCAGTGCTACCATAGCCTACGAGCAGTACTTC.

This clonotype occurred many times. This chain links TRBV5-1 with TRBJ2-3; D remains unclear. The ends were cut back, 2 bases at V and 8 bases at J, with 15 bases in the middle. Per germline, CDR1 SGHRS and CDR2 YFSETQ. The CDR3 has 14 amino acids. CDR3: CASSLSSQALTQYF. The CDR3, as DNA: TGCGCCAGCAGCTTAAGCTCACAAGCCCTTACGCAGTATTTT. Full variable domain (outside the CDR3, taken from reference TRBV5-1 and TRBJ2-3): KAGVTQTPRYLIKTRGQQVTLSCSPISGHRSVSWYQQTPGQGLQFLFEYFSETQRNKGNFPGRFSGRQFSNSRSEMNVSTLELGDSALYLCASSLSSQALTQYFGPGTRLTVL.

This clonotype was found a few times. V is TRBV19 and J is TRBJ1-6, with 11 bases matching TRBD1. The J segment lost 1 base and the V segment lost 3 bases, leaving 8 bases of the junction unmatched. Germline CDR1 and CDR2: LNHDA and SQIVND (reference sequence). This CDR3 is built from 19 residues. In DNA form, the CDR3 reads TGTGCCAGTAGTATGAGTCGGACAGGGGGCGTTTCCTATAATTCACCCCTCCACTTT. This gives the protein CASSMSRTGGVSYNSPLHF. Drawing the rest from reference TRBV19 and TRBJ1-6, the complete variable domain is DGGITQSPKYLFRKEGQNVTLSCEQNLNHDAMYWYRQDPGQGLRLIYYSQIVNDFQKGDIAEGYSVSREKKESFPLTVTSAQKNPTAFYLCASSMSRTGGVSYNSPLHFGNGTRLTVT.

As concerns this clonotype: A much more abundant neighbour one base away suggests this may be a read error. This rearrangement joins TRBV30 to TRBJ1-1; D unclear. The germline V and J ends were trimmed by 4 bases and 1 base, with 10 bases remaining between them. Germline V gene data show CDR1 as GTSNPN and CDR2 as SVGIG (reference sequence). The CDR3 contains 13 residues. This CDR3 is CAWNWGSNTEAFF. Written as DNA, the CDR3 is TGTGCCTGGAATTGGGGTTCGAACACTGAAGCTTTCTTT.

Of note for this clonotype: It may be a read error: a sequence one base away is much more abundant. The CDR3 DNA reads as TGTGCCAGCGGCCAGACCACCTACGAGCAGTACTTC. Amino acids: CASGQTTYEQYF. This sequence joins TRBV3-1 and TRBJ2-7; D is ambiguous. The CDR3 extends over 12 amino acids. CDR1 and CDR2 from the germline V gene are LGHDT and YNNKEL (reference sequence).

With respect to this clonotype: A read error is possible here, since a much larger clone lies one base away. The chain combines TRBV6-1 with TRBJ2-3; D unresolved. This CDR3 has 14 amino acids. CDR1 and CDR2 from the germline V gene are MNHNS and SASEGT. The CDR3 reads CASSEARQADTRYF. CDR3 DNA sequence: TGTGCCAGCAGTGAAGCGAGGCAGGCAGATACGCGGTATTTT.

This clonotype showed up many times. The chain couples TRBV11-2 to TRBJ2-7; 9 nucleotides agree with TRBD1. V was pared by 5 bases and J by 3 bases, with 5 bases of the junction left unmatched. Germline V gives CDR1 SGHAT, CDR2 FQNNGV. This CDR3 is built from 14 residues. CDR3: CASSPGTGNYEQYF. CDR3 coding DNA: TGTGCCAGCAGCCCTGGGACAGGGAACTACGAGCAGTACTTC.

This clonotype was seen only a few times. V gene TRBV7-9 combines with J gene TRBJ2-7; TRBD1 matches 8 bases. From germline, CDR1 is SEHNR and CDR2 FQNEAQ (reference sequence). The CDR3 loop spans 15 amino acids. Trimming at V came to 5 bases and at J to 1 base, leaving 7 bases not matched to a gene. This CDR3 reads CASSKGQGKSYEQYF. The CDR3 bases are TGTGCCAGCAGCAAAGGACAGGGTAAATCCTACGAGCAGTACTTC.

This clonotype was detected many times. The gene calls are TRBV27 and TRBJ1-5; D is uncertain. The CDR3 length is 18 residues. Looked up from germline, CDR1 is MNHEY and CDR2 is SMNVEV (reference sequence). With 6 bases removed from V and 7 bases from J, the gap between germline ends came to 28 bases. The CDR3 here is CASSPSPRWTARGQPQHF. The DNA of the CDR3 is TGTGCCAGCAGCCCTTCCCCCCGCTGGACCGCGCGAGGCCAGCCCCAGCATTTT.

This chain uses TRBV10-3 with TRBJ1-5; weak D call: TRBD1 (5 bases). Trimming left V 10 bases short and J 0 bases short, with 13 bases between. The germline V gene has CDR1 ENHRY and CDR2 SYGVKD. The CDR3 sequence is 14 residues long. CDR3 sequence: CATCTGDSNQPQHF. The CDR3 bases are TGTGCCACTTGCACGGGGGATAGCAATCAGCCCCAGCATTTT.

In its sample, this clonotype was seen many times. J is TRBJ2-3 and V is TRBV12-3 or TRBV12-4; 11 bases fit TRBD1. This CDR3 contains 16 residues. After removal of 5 bases from V and 5 bases from J, the junction contained 9 bases not matched to a gene. DNA of the CDR3: TGTGCCAGCAGTCCATGGACAGGGGGCTACCAAGATACGCAGTATTTT. Residues: CASSPWTGGYQDTQYF.

In its sample, this clonotype was seen many times. This rearrangement joins TRBV10-3 to TRBJ2-7, with D perhaps TRBD1 (5 bases). V dropped 6 bases and J dropped 1 base, with 7 bases sitting between them. Germline CDR1 reads ENHRY; CDR2 reads SYGVKD. The CDR3 sequence is 12 residues long. The CDR3 reads CAIRDTSYEQYF. The CDR3 DNA reads as TGTGCCATCAGGGACACGTCCTACGAGCAGTACTTC.

To note about this clonotype: Just one base apart from a much larger clone, this may be a read error. The J gene is TRBJ2-1, the V gene TRBV5-1; TRBD2 is a possible D gene (6 bases). CDR3 size: 16 residues. The germline gives CDR1 SGHRS, CDR2 YFSETQ. The CDR3: CASSGGAGSSYNKQFF. The CDR3, as DNA: TGCGCCAGCAGCGGCGGCGCCGGGAGCTCCTACAATAAGCAGTTCTTC.

The CDR3 sequence is CASSLQLQGPYEQYF. DNA for the CDR3: TGTGCCAGCAGTCTCCAGCTGCAGGGCCCCTACGAGCAGTACTTC. The V gene is TRBV3-1, the J gene TRBJ2-7; tentative D call: TRBD1 (5 bases). With 6 bases removed from V and 2 bases from J, the gap between germline ends came to 17 bases. The CDR3 has 15 residues. Germline V CDR1 and CDR2: LGHDT, YNNKEL (reference sequence).

The chain is built from TRBV7-9 and TRBJ1-1; D unclear. CDR1 and CDR2 from the germline V gene are SEHNR and FQNEAQ (reference sequence). V lost 5 bases and J lost 0, with 19 bases in between. The CDR3 runs 17 residues. CDR3 region: CASSMGRTLILNTEAFF. CDR3 DNA sequence: TGTGCCAGCAGCATGGGTCGGACTCTTATCTTGAACACTGAAGCTTTCTTT.

In the case of this clonotype: Possible read error: a much larger clone is one base away. The chain joins TRBV20-1 to TRBJ1-2; 10 bases align to TRBD1. The CDR3 length is 13 residues. Germline CDR1 DFQATT, CDR2 SNEGSKA (reference sequence). Here the CDR3 DNA reads TGCGGTGCTAAGCCGGGACAGGGGTATGGCTACACCTTC. It codes for CGAKPGQGYGYTF.

This clonotype was detected many times. The CDR3 nucleotides are TGTGCCAGCAGCTCTGGGGTTACCGGGGAGCTGTTTTTT. It encodes CASSSGVTGELFF. This chain connects TRBV7-3 to TRBJ2-2; no clear D gene. The germline V gene encodes CDR1 SGHTA and CDR2 FQGTGA. The CDR3 loop spans 13 amino acids. Trimming took off 4 bases at V and 5 bases at J, with 8 bases between the two ends.

This rearrangement joins TRBV9 to TRBJ2-1; D is possibly TRBD1 (6 bases). This CDR3 is 13 amino acids long. The germline V gene encodes CDR1 SGDLS and CDR2 YYNGEE. V was shortened by 4 bases and J by 6 bases, with 11 bases between the two germline ends. The CDR3 DNA reads TGTGCCAGCAGCTTCTCACAGGGCAATGAGCAGTTCTTC. This sequence encodes CASSFSQGNEQFF.

This clonotype was picked up many times. V usage is TRBV2 and J usage is TRBJ2-2; 12 nucleotides line up with TRBD2. CDR1 and CDR2 (germline): SNHLY, FYNNEI. V dropped 8 bases and J dropped 6; count of bases not matched to a gene: 7. The CDR3 runs 15 residues. CDR3 sequence (DNA): TGTGCCAGCCGAGGACTAGCGGGGTTTCCCGGGGAGCTGTTTTTT. It codes for CASRGLAGFPGELFF.

The chain uses TRBV7-2 and TRBJ1-3, with unresolved D. Germline V lookup: CDR1 SGHTA, CDR2 FQGNSA. The germline V and J ends were trimmed by 6 bases and 1 base, with 19 bases remaining between them. This CDR3 is built from 17 residues. In nucleotides, the CDR3 is TGTGCCAGCAGTCTCCCTGGGTCGGATCTGTCTGGAAACACCATATATTTT. Translation gives CASSLPGSDLSGNTIYF.

This clonotype has a count of ten or more. The rearrangement links TRBV28 to TRBJ1-5, with D unclear. Trimming shortened V by 7 bases and J by 8 bases, and 18 bases separated the two germline ends. The CDR3 length is 14 residues. Germline CDR1 is MDHEN and CDR2 is SYDVKM. This CDR3 reads CASTQGRGIKPQHF. The CDR3 DNA follows: TGTGCCAGCACCCAAGGACGGGGAATCAAGCCCCAGCATTTT.